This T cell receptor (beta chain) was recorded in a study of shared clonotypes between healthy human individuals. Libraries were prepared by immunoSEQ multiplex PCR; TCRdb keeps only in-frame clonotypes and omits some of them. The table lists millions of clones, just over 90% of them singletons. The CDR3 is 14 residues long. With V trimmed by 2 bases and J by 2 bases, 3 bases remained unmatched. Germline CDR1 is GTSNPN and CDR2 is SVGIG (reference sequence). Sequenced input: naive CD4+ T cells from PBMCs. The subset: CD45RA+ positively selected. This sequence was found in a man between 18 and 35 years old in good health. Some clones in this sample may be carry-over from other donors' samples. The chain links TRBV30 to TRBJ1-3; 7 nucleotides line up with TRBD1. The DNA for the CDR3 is TGTGCCTGGAGTCCGGGACAGCCTGGAAACACCATATATTTT. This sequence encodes CAWSPGQPGNTIYF.